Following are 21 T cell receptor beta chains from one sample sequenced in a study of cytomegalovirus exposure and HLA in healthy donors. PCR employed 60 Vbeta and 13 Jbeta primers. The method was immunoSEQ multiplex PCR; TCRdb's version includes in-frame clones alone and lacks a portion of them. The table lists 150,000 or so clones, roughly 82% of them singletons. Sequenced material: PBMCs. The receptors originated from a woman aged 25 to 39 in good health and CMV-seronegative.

The CDR3 nucleotides read TGTGCCAGCATTGCGAGAAGTGGTTCCGGGGAGCTGTTTTTT. This encodes CASIARSGSGELFF. The chain combines TRBV28 with TRBJ2-2; D is ambiguous. The CDR3 is made up of 14 amino acids. Per the germline V gene, CDR1 is MDHEN and CDR2 is SYDVKM. V dropped 7 bases and J dropped 6 bases, with 15 bases sitting between them.

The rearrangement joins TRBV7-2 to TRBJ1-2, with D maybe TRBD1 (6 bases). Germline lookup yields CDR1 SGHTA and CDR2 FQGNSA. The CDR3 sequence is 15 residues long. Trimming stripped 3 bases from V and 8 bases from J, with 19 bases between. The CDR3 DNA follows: TGTGCCAGCAGCTTTGGGACTACAGGGTTCTCAGGCTACACCTTC. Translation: CASSFGTTGFSGYTF.

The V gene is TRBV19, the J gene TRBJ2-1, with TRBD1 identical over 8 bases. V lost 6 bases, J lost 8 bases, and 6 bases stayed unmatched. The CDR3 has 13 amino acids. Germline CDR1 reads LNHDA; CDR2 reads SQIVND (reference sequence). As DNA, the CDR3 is TGTGCCAGTAGGACGACAGGGGCCGATGAGCAGTTCTTC. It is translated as CASRTTGADEQFF.

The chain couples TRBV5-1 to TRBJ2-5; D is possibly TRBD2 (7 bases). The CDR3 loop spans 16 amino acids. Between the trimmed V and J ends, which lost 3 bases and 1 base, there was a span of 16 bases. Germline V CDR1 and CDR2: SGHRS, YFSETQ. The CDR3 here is CASSSGGGEAQETQYF. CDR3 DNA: TGCGCCAGCAGCTCGGGGGGCGGGGAGGCCCAAGAGACCCAGTACTTC.

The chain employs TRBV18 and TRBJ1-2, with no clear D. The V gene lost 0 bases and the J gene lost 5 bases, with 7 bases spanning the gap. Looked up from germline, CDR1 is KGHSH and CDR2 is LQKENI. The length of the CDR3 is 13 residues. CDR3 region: CASSPPAEYGYTF. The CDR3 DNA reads TGTGCCAGCTCACCACCGGCGGAGTATGGCTACACCTTC.

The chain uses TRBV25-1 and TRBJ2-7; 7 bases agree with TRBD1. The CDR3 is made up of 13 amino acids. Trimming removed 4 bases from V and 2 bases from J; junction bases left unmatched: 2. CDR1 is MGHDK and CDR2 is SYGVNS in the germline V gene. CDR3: CASSVQGAYEQYF. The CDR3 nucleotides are TGTGCCAGCAGTGTCCAGGGGGCCTACGAGCAGTACTTC.

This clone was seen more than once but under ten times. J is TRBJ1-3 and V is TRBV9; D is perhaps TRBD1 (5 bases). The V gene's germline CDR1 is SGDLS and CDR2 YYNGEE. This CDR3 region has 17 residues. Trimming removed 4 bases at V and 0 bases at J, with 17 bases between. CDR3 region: CASSPFGGVSSGNTIYF. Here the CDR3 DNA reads TGTGCCAGCAGCCCCTTCGGGGGGGTTTCCTCTGGAAACACCATATATTTT. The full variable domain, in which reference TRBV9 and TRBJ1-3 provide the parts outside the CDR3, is DSGVTQTPKHLITATGQRVTLRCSPRSGDLSVYWYQQSLDQGLQFLIQYYNGEERAKGNILERFSAQQFPDLHSELNLSSLELGDSALYFCASSPFGGVSSGNTIYFGEGSWLTVV.

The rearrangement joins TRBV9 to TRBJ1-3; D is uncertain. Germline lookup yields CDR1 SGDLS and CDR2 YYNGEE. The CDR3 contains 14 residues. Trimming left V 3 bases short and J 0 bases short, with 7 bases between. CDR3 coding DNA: TGTGCCAGCAGCGGACACCTCTCTGGAAACACCATATATTTT. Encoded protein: CASSGHLSGNTIYF.

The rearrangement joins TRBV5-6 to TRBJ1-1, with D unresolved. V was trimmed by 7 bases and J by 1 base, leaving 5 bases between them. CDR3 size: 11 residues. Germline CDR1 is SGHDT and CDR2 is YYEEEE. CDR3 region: CASAKNTEAFF. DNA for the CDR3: TGTGCCAGCGCGAAGAACACTGAAGCTTTCTTT. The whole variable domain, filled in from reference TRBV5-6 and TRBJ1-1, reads DAGVTQSPTHLIKTRGQQVTLRCSPKSGHDTVSWYQQALGQGPQFIFQYYEEEERQRGNFPDRFSGHQFPNYSSELNVNALLLGDSALYLCASAKNTEAFFGQGTRLTVV.

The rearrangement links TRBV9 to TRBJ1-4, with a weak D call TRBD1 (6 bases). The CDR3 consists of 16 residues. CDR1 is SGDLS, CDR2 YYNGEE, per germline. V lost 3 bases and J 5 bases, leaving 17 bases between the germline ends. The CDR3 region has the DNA TGTGCCAGCAGCGCATGGGGGGGCAGCCAAAATGAAAAACTGTTTTTT. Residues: CASSAWGGSQNEKLFF.

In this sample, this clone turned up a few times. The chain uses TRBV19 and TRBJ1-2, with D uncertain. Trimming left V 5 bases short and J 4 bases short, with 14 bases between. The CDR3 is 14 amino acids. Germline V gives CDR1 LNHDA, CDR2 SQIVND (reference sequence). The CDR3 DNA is TGTGCCAGTAGTTCCGTGCGAGAATTCTATGGCTACACCTTC. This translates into CASSSVREFYGYTF. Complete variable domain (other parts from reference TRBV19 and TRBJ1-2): DGGITQSPKYLFRKEGQNVTLSCEQNLNHDAMYWYRQDPGQGLRLIYYSQIVNDFQKGDIAEGYSVSREKKESFPLTVTSAQKNPTAFYLCASSSVREFYGYTFGSGTRLTVV.

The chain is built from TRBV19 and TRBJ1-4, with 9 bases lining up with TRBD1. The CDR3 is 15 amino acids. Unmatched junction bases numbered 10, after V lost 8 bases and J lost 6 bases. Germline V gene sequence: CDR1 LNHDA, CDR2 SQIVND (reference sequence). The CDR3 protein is CASSTGTGNYEKLFF. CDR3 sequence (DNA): TGTGCCAGTTCGACCGGGACAGGGAACTATGAAAAACTGTTTTTT.

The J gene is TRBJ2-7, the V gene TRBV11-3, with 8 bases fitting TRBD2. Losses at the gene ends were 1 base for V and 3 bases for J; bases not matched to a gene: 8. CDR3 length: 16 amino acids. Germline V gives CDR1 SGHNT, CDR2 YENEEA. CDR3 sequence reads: CASSLVRGLAVYEQYF. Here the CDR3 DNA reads TGTGCCAGCAGCTTAGTTCGCGGACTAGCCGTCTACGAGCAGTACTTC.

CDR3 nucleotide sequence: TGTGCCAGCAGCCAAGAGGTCGGGGGTGGTGAAAAACTGTTTTTT. Residues: CASSQEVGGGEKLFF. This sequence joins TRBV4-2 and TRBJ1-4; D may be TRBD1 (5 bases). V was shortened by 0 bases and J by 7 bases, with 12 bases between the two germline ends. Germline V gene sequence: CDR1 LGHNA, CDR2 YNFKEQ. The CDR3 extends over 15 amino acids.

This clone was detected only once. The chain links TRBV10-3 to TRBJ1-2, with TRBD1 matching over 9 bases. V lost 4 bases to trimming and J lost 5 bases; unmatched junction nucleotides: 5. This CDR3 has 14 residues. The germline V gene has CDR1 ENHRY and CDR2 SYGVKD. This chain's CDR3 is CAISGGQGNYGYTF. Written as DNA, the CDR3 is TGTGCCATCAGTGGGGGACAGGGAAATTATGGCTACACCTTC.

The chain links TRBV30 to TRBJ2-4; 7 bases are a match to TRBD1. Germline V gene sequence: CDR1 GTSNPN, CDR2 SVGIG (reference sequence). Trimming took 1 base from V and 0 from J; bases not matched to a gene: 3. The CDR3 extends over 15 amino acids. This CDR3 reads CAWSETGLAKNIQYF. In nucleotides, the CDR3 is TGTGCCTGGAGTGAGACAGGGCTAGCCAAAAACATTCAGTACTTC.

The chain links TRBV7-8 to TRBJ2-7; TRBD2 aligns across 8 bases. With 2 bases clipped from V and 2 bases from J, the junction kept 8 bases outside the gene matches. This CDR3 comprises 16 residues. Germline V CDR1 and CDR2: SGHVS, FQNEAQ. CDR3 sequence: CASSLRATSATYEQYF. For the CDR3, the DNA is TGTGCCAGCAGCTTAAGGGCGACTAGCGCTACCTACGAGCAGTACTTC.

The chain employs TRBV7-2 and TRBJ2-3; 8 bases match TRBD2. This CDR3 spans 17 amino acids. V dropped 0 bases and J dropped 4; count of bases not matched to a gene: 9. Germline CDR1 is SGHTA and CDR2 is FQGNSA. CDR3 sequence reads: CASSLASKRESPDTQYF. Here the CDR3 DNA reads TGTGCCAGCAGCTTAGCGAGTAAGCGGGAGTCCCCAGATACGCAGTATTTT. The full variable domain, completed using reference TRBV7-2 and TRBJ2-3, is GAGVSQSPSNKVTEKGKDVELRCDPISGHTALYWYRQSLGQGLEFLIYFQGNSAPDKSGLPSDRFSAERTGGSVSTLTIQRTQQEDSAVYLCASSLASKRESPDTQYFGPGTRLTVL.

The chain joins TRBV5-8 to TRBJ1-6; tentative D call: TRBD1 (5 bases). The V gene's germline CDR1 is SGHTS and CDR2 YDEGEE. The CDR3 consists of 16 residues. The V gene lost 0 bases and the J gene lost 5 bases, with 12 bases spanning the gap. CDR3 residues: CASSLATGVNNSPLHF. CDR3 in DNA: TGTGCCAGCAGCTTGGCCACGGGGGTCAATAATTCACCCCTCCACTTT.

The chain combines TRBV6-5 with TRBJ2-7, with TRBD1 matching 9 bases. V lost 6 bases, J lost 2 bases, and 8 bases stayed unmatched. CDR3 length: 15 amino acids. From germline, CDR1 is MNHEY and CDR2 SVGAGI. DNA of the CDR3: TGTGCCAGCAGACACTGGGACAGGGCAACCTACGAGCAGTACTTC. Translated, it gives CASRHWDRATYEQYF.

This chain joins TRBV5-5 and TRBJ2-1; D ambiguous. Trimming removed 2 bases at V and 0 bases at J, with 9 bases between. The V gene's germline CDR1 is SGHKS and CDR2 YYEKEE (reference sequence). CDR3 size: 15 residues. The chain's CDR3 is CASSFQASSYNEQFF. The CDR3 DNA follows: TGTGCCAGCAGCTTCCAGGCAAGCTCCTACAATGAGCAGTTCTTC. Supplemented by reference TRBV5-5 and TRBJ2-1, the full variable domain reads DAGVTQSPTHLIKTRGQQVTLRCSPISGHKSVSWYQQVLGQGPQFIFQYYEKEERGRGNFPDRFSARQFPNYSSELNVNALLLGDSALYLCASSFQASSYNEQFFGPGTRLTVL.